This T cell receptor beta chain was found in a study of glioma-infiltrating T cells after dendritic cell vaccination. Study in general: Patients received three intradermal dendritic cell vaccine injections at biweekly intervals.

Isocitrate dehydrogenase mutation was absent in all glioblastoma patients. TCRdb keeps only in-frame clones here, not all; method: immunoSEQ multiplex PCR. This table has 55,000 to 70,000 clones, 82% appearing once. A word on this clone: Its target is not known.

The CDR3 is 13 amino acids. The junction had 5 bases not matched to a gene; V was cut back by 3 bases and J by 10 bases. The germline gives CDR1 LNHDA, CDR2 SQIVND (reference sequence). Findings and caveats of the study: Longer survival after dendritic cell vaccination followed higher pretreatment TIL content.

The clonotype originates from a human donor with glioblastoma. This chain uses TRBV19 with TRBJ1-4, with 7 bases aligning to TRBD1. This specimen consisted of blood, obtained before dendritic cell vaccination. The DNA of the CDR3 is TGTGCCAGTAGTATTGAGGGGGCGCGAAAACTGTTTTTT. Protein product: CASSIEGARKLFF.